Included here is one TCR beta chain sequence, with context. Its cognate antigen is unknown. The data derive from a study of monozygotic twins with cystic fibrosis. Study-wide context: Library input was around 3.2 micrograms of fragmented DNA, with 15 PCR cycles.

This table comes from immunoSEQ multiplex PCR, and its TCRdb copy is limited to in-frame clones, with some not included. The sample records about 26,000 clones, 96% being singletons. Study-level results: The repertoire was suggested to be naive-dominated, clonality median 0.0095. J usage was most co-twin-similar in 8 of 16 pairs, V in 13.

This TCR came from a girl aged 2 to 10 with cystic fibrosis. The sequenced sample was blood.

The CDR3 loop is CASSLGSTGGATDTQYF. CDR3 bases: TGCGCCAGCAGCTTGGGCTCCACGGGAGGGGCAACAGATACGCAGTATTTT. The rearrangement joins TRBV5-1 to TRBJ2-3, with TRBD2 identical over 8 bases. Germline V gene data show CDR1 as SGHRS and CDR2 as YFSETQ. With 0 bases clipped from V and 3 bases from J, the junction kept 9 bases outside the gene matches. The CDR3 sequence is 17 residues long.